The clone carrying this T cell receptor (beta chain) was observed at least ten times. Its antigen is not known. These data belong to a study of T-cell memory formation after mild COVID-19. Whole-study results and caveats: Second-wave clones peaking on day 37 lacked confirmed SARS-CoV-2 specificity. Clones which contracted sat mainly in CM and EM if CD4+, and in EMRA if CD8+. From day 15 to 85, contracting clones were balanced between CD4 and CD8, whereas later expanders leaned toward CD4+.

MiXCR was run by TCRdb on the 5' RACE reads, yielding one entry per CDR3 protein. The sample records about half a million distinct CDR3 sequences, approximately 18% being singletons. The ends lost 4 bases at V and 4 bases at J; junction bases unmatched: 9. The germline V gene has CDR1 MDHEN and CDR2 SYDVKM. The CDR3 length is 15 residues. The material sequenced was PBMCs or a T cell subset sorted from them (not recorded which). This TCR derives from an adult woman who had mild COVID-19 (a few samples of this study predate the infection). Cell type and time point are not known. This sequence joins TRBV28 and TRBJ2-7, with 8 bases fitting TRBD1. The CDR3 is CASSSPAGGPYEQYF. CDR3 DNA: TGTGCCAGCAGTTCCCCGGCAGGGGGCCCTTACGAGCAGTACTTC.